This is a list of T cell receptor beta chains from one sample in a study of cytomegalovirus exposure and HLA in healthy donors. TCRdb keeps only in-frame clones here, not all; method: immunoSEQ multiplex PCR. The table lists more than 50,000 clones, roughly 87% of them singletons, with approximately 11% in the top ten. The specimen was PBMCs. Receptors were obtained from a female donor in good health and CMV-seronegative. The CDR3 runs from the conserved cysteine through the conserved F or W. Fields, in order: V gene, J gene, CDR3 protein.

V: TRBV27; J: TRBJ1-1; CDR3: CASSWNRGNTEAFF
V: TRBV20-1; J: TRBJ2-3; CDR3: CSASHTDTQYF
V: TRBV6-5; J: TRBJ2-7; CDR3: CASSYSKQGADEQYF
V: TRBV7-2; J: TRBJ2-5; CDR3: CASSGSGTTQETQYF
V: TRBV6-5; J: TRBJ1-1; CDR3: CASSYSWGGGSEAFF
V: TRBV9; J: TRBJ1-2; CDR3: CASRAQGGYGYTF
V: TRBV2; J: TRBJ2-4; CDR3: CASRRAGAAKNIQYF
V: TRBV5-1; J: TRBJ2-7; CDR3: CASSWGQGGYEQYF
V: TRBV2; J: TRBJ1-3; CDR3: CASTERSGGGNTIYF
V: TRBV7-9; J: TRBJ1-3; CDR3: CASSFGTPGNTIYF
V: TRBV9; J: TRBJ1-2; CDR3: CASSPGGADNYGYTF
V: TRBV5-1; J: TRBJ2-2; CDR3: CASSSSVTGELFF
V: TRBV11-2; J: TRBJ2-3; CDR3: CASSDGGGPDTQYF
V: TRBV5-6; J: TRBJ1-6; CDR3: CASSLYGGENSPLHF
V: TRBV28; J: TRBJ2-7; CDR3: CASSNPRQVRAEQYF
V: TRBV4-3; J: TRBJ1-2; CDR3: CASSQGDSTNYGYTF
V: TRBV7-2; J: TRBJ2-3; CDR3: CASSSWVASSSDTQYF
V: TRBV6-9; J: TRBJ2-5; CDR3: CASSYRTGKETQYF
V: TRBV7-2; J: TRBJ2-7; CDR3: CASSLEARGRNEQYF
V: TRBV28; J: TRBJ1-4; CDR3: CASRAGGEKLFF
V: TRBV15; J: TRBJ1-4; CDR3: CATSRASGGGGEKLFF
V: TRBV6-6; J: TRBJ2-7; CDR3: CASSNPDRGVYEQYF
V: TRBV5-1; J: TRBJ2-5; CDR3: CASTPGDRGHGTQYF
V: TRBV4-2; J: TRBJ1-1; CDR3: CASSHPPSGGRTEAFF